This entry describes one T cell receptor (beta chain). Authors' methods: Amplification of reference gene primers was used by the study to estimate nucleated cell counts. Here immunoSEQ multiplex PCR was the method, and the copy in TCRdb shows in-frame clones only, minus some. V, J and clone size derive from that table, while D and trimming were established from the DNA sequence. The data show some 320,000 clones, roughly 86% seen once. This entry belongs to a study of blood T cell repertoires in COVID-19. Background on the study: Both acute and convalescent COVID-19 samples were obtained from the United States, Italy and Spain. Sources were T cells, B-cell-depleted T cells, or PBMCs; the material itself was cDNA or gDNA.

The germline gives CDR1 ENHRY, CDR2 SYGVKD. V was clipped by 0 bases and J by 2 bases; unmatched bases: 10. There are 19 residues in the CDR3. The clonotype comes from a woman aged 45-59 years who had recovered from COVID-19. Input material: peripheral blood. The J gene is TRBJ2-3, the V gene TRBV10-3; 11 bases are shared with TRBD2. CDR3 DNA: TGTGCCATCAGTGAGTCGGTGTCTAGCGGGGGGCCCGACACAGATACGCAGTATTTT. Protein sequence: CAISESVSSGGPDTDTQYF.